The 19 T cell receptor beta chains given below trace back to one sample, sequenced in a study of immune heterogeneity within non-small cell lung tumors. Template material for each sample was 500 to 650 ng of bulk tumor genomic DNA. Biopsies that were spaced far apart were taken, several per primary tumor, during surgery. Surgery that was curative in intent was performed on patients with untreated, newly diagnosed non-small cell lung cancer. Using 32 V and 13 J primers, multiplex PCR amplified TCR beta CDR3. TCRdb fed the multiplex PCR reads into MiXCR, producing one record per CDR3 protein. There are approximately 11,000 distinct CDR3 sequences in the sample; more than 25% occur only once, and 21% lies in the top ten. The sample comprised lung tumor tissue. These receptors all stem from a woman aged 50 to 60 with non-small cell lung cancer.

This clonotype rates as medium-sized. V usage is TRBV27 and J usage is TRBJ1-1; D is undetermined. The germline V gene encodes CDR1 MNHEY and CDR2 SMNVEV (reference sequence). Trimming shortened V by 3 bases and J by 1 base, and 6 bases separated the two germline ends. The CDR3 sequence is 13 residues long. CDR3 sequence (DNA): TGTGCCAGCAGTTTGGGGTGGAACACTGAAGCTTTCTTT. This encodes CASSLGWNTEAFF.

About this clonotype itself: This clone may be a read error of a much larger clone one base away. The rearrangement links TRBV28 to TRBJ1-6, with D unclear. The CDR3 extends over 14 amino acids. Germline CDR1 reads MDHEN; CDR2 reads SYDVKM. Trimming shortened V by 5 bases and J by 2 bases, and 7 bases separated the two germline ends. The CDR3 DNA reads TGTGCCAGCAGTAAGGCTACCTATAATTCACCCCTCCACTTT. Translation gives CASSKATYNSPLHF.

This clonotype was detected a few times. V usage is TRBV20-1 and J usage is TRBJ2-5; the D gene could be TRBD1 or TRBD2 (5 bases each). Per the germline V gene, CDR1 is DFQATT and CDR2 is SNEGSKA (reference sequence). V was clipped by 1 base and J by 2 bases, with 11 bases between them. This CDR3 contains 14 residues. The CDR3 loop reads CSARVPGRQETQYF. The CDR3 nucleotides read TGCAGTGCTAGAGTCCCGGGACGGCAAGAGACCCAGTACTTC.

Many counts were recorded for this clonotype. The chain combines TRBV5-4 with TRBJ2-7; weak D call: TRBD2 (6 bases). Trimming pared 0 bases from V and 7 bases from J, leaving 11 bases between. There are 13 residues in the CDR3. Germline V lookup: CDR1 SGHNT, CDR2 YYREEE (reference sequence). CDR3 sequence (DNA): TGTGCCAGCAGCTTGGTATCGGGGGAGGAGCAGTACTTC. This codes for CASSLVSGEEQYF.

In its sample, this clonotype was seen a few times. The V call is TRBV6-1, the J call TRBJ2-7, with 8 nucleotides matching TRBD2. CDR3 size: 13 residues. The junction had 5 bases not matched to a gene; V was cut back by 6 bases and J by 4 bases. Germline CDR1 is MNHNS and CDR2 is SASEGT. CDR3 sequence reads: CASSVRGGYEQYF. CDR3 in DNA: TGTGCCAGCAGCGTCCGGGGGGGATACGAGCAGTACTTC.

To note about this clonotype: This may be a read error: a much more frequent sequence differs by one nucleotide. The chain employs TRBV12-3 or TRBV12-4 and TRBJ2-6, with D perhaps matching TRBD2 (6 bases). The V gene lost 1 base and the J gene lost 0 bases, with 13 bases spanning the gap. This CDR3 region has 18 residues. DNA of the CDR3: TGTGCCAGCAGTTTAGAGCGGGTAACCTTCTCTGGGGCCAACGTCCTGACTTTC. It yields the protein CASSLERVTFSGANVLTF.

This clonotype was picked up a small number of times. The J gene is TRBJ2-2, the V gene TRBV4-1; D not certain. The germline V and J ends were trimmed by 4 bases and 1 base, with 25 bases remaining between them. CDR1 is MGHRA and CDR2 is YSYEKL in the germline V gene. The CDR3 spans 20 residues. CDR3 sequence reads: CASSRQILPILPLNTGELFF. The CDR3 DNA is TGCGCCAGCAGCCGTCAGATCCTTCCTATTTTACCCCTGAACACCGGGGAGCTGTTTTTT.

The chain joins TRBV5-6 to TRBJ2-3; 7 nucleotides match TRBD2. There are 14 residues in the CDR3. Trimming cost V 4 bases and J 0 bases; bases outside gene matches: 2. CDR1 is SGHDT and CDR2 is YYEEEE in the germline V gene. The CDR3 is CASSLGGSTDTQYF. CDR3 coding DNA: TGTGCCAGCAGCCTGGGGGGGAGCACAGATACGCAGTATTTT.

With respect to this clonotype: A read error may be the cause here, since a much bigger clone is one base away. This rearrangement joins TRBV5-5 to TRBJ1-3; 7 bases match TRBD1. The CDR3 is 15 amino acids. Germline CDR1 is SGHKS and CDR2 is YYEKEE (reference sequence). V was clipped by 9 bases and J by 0 bases; unmatched bases: 9. The DNA for the CDR3 is TGTGCCAACAGTGAGGACAGGAGCTCTGGAAACACCATATATTTT. It yields the protein CANSEDRSSGNTIYF.

V usage is TRBV30 and J usage is TRBJ2-7; D is perhaps TRBD1 (5 bases). Per the germline V gene, CDR1 is GTSNPN and CDR2 is SVGIG (reference sequence). CDR3 length: 13 amino acids. The V end lost 2 bases, the J end lost 4 bases, and 12 bases lay between the germline ends. The CDR3 here is CAWSLGVLYEQYF. CDR3 in DNA: TGTGCCTGGAGTCTAGGGGTTCTATACGAGCAGTACTTC.

The chain is built from TRBV19 and TRBJ2-7; D is possibly TRBD2 (6 bases). The ends were cut back, 6 bases at V and 4 bases at J, with 16 bases in the middle. This CDR3 has 14 residues. Germline CDR1 reads LNHDA; CDR2 reads SQIVND (reference sequence). In DNA form, the CDR3 reads TGTGCCAGTAGATCCGGGACTGGGGGGTACGAGCAGTACTTC. The encoded protein is CASRSGTGGYEQYF. Filled out from reference TRBV19 and TRBJ2-7, the complete variable domain reads DGGITQSPKYLFRKEGQNVTLSCEQNLNHDAMYWYRQDPGQGLRLIYYSQIVNDFQKGDIAEGYSVSREKKESFPLTVTSAQKNPTAFYLCASRSGTGGYEQYFGPGTRLTVT.

The chain employs TRBV28 and TRBJ1-1; no firm D call. Germline-derived CDR1 and CDR2 are MDHEN and SYDVKM. The CDR3 is 11 amino acids. Trimming removed 6 bases at V and 3 bases at J, with 5 bases between. CDR3 amino acids: CASRPDTEAFF. DNA of the CDR3: TGTGCCAGCAGACCGGACACTGAAGCTTTCTTT. Complete variable domain (other parts from reference TRBV28 and TRBJ1-1): DVKVTQSSRYLVKRTGEKVFLECVQDMDHENMFWYRQDPGLGLRLIYFSYDVKMKEKGDIPEGYSVSREKKERFSLILESASTNQTSMYLCASRPDTEAFFGQGTRLTVV.

The CDR3 sequence: CASSEPGQGRYEQYF. The CDR3, as DNA: TGTGCCAGCAGTGAGCCGGGACAGGGTCGGTACGAGCAGTACTTC. This chain uses TRBV25-1 with TRBJ2-7, with 9 bases matching TRBD1. This CDR3 has 15 residues. Germline V gene data show CDR1 as MGHDK and CDR2 as SYGVNS. The J segment lost 4 bases and the V segment lost 3 bases, leaving 7 bases of the junction unmatched.

Regarding this clonotype: The junction does not match germline at one end; this may be a read error. The chain is built from TRBV11-2 and TRBJ2-2, with 7 bases lining up with TRBD1. Germline V gives CDR1 SGHAT, CDR2 FQNNGV. The CDR3 length is 13 residues. CDR3 nucleotides: TGCGCCAGCAGCAGACAGGGAGCCGGGGAGCTGTTTTTT. Its translation is CASSRQGAGELFF.

V usage is TRBV7-9 and J usage is TRBJ2-2; 12 bases align to TRBD2. The trim removed 4 bases at V and 0 bases at J, leaving 0 bases unmatched. Germline CDR1 and CDR2: SEHNR and FQNEAQ (reference sequence). This CDR3 comprises 16 residues. CDR3 sequence reads: CASSWTSGANTGELFF. The CDR3 region has the DNA TGTGCCAGCAGCTGGACTAGCGGGGCGAACACCGGGGAGCTGTTTTTT.

This clonotype was detected ten times or more. This chain joins TRBV24-1 and TRBJ2-3, with D perhaps TRBD2 (5 bases). Trimming removed 3 bases at V and 4 bases at J, with 13 bases between. The CDR3 is made up of 15 amino acids. The V gene's germline CDR1 is KGHDR and CDR2 SFDVKD. The CDR3 coding sequence is TGTGCCACCAGTGATAAACGTACGGACTCAGATACGCAGTATTTT. As protein: CATSDKRTDSDTQYF.

The rearrangement joins TRBV5-1 to TRBJ2-3; D call uncertain. V was pared by 0 bases and J by 5 bases, with 10 bases between. Germline V gene lookup returns CDR1 SGHRS and CDR2 YFSETQ. The CDR3 totals 14 residues. The CDR3 region is CASSLGSYEDTQYF. The CDR3 nucleotides are TGCGCCAGCAGCTTGGGCAGTTATGAAGATACGCAGTATTTT.

To note about this clonotype: It may be a read error: a sequence one base away is much more abundant. The chain employs TRBV28 and TRBJ1-4; 7 bases match TRBD1. CDR1 and CDR2 from the germline V gene are MDHEN and SYDVKM. CDR3 size: 16 residues. The junction had 15 bases not matched to a gene; V was cut back by 9 bases and J by 5 bases. CDR3 sequence reads: CARSLHLTGQNEKLFF. The CDR3, as DNA: TGTGCCAGGAGTCTGCATCTGACAGGGCAGAATGAAAAACTGTTTTTT. Full variable domain (missing parts from reference TRBV28 and TRBJ1-4): DVKVTQSSRYLVKRTGEKVFLECVQDMDHENMFWYRQDPGLGLRLIYFSYDVKMKEKGDIPEGYSVSREKKERFSLILESASTNQTSMYLCARSLHLTGQNEKLFFGSGTQLSVL.

This clonotype was seen at least ten times. This CDR3 reads CASSQGGGTAGYTF. CDR3 bases: TGTGCCAGCAGCCAGGGAGGGGGGACAGCCGGCTACACCTTC. The chain couples TRBV3-1 to TRBJ1-2, with 7 nucleotides matching TRBD1. Germline trimming cut 3 bases from V and 8 bases from J; bases unmatched to any gene: 9. Per germline, CDR1 LGHDT and CDR2 YNNKEL (reference sequence). There are 14 residues in the CDR3. The variable domain in full, with the rest retrieved from reference TRBV3-1 and TRBJ1-2, is DTAVSQTPKYLVTQMGNDKSIKCEQNLGHDTMYWYKQDSKKFLKIMFSYNNKELIINETVPNRFSPKSPDKAHLNLHINSLELGDSAVYFCASSQGGGTAGYTFGSGTRLTVV.